Sequencing of this T cell receptor beta chain was carried out in a study of T-cell memory formation after mild COVID-19. Study results and caveats: The study found contracting CD4+ clones mainly in CM and EM and contracting CD8+ clones in EMRA. There were some responding clones in pre-infection memory, which suggested that cross-reactive memory had joined. Whereas later expanders leaned CD4+, clones contracting day 15 to 85 showed a balanced CD4/CD8 makeup.

This CDR3 has 15 amino acids. After removal of 1 base from V and 7 bases from J, the junction contained 5 bases not matched to a gene. Per the germline V gene, CDR1 is SGHTA and CDR2 is FQGNSA. On this clonotype: The antigen is undetermined.

TCRdb re-derived calls from the 5' RACE reads in MiXCR, one entry per CDR3 protein. This repertoire shows approximately 400,000 distinct CDR3 sequences, around 24% found once; its top ten account for around 9%. This TCR derives from an adult woman who had mild COVID-19 (a few samples of this study predate the infection). Cell type and time point are not known. The gene calls are TRBV7-2 and TRBJ2-1; 9 nucleotides line up with TRBD2. Sequencing used PBMCs or a T cell subset sorted from them (not recorded which). CDR3 amino acids: CASSLEAGGRNEQFF. CDR3 nucleotide sequence: TGTGCCAGCAGCTTAGAGGCGGGAGGGCGGAATGAGCAGTTCTTC.